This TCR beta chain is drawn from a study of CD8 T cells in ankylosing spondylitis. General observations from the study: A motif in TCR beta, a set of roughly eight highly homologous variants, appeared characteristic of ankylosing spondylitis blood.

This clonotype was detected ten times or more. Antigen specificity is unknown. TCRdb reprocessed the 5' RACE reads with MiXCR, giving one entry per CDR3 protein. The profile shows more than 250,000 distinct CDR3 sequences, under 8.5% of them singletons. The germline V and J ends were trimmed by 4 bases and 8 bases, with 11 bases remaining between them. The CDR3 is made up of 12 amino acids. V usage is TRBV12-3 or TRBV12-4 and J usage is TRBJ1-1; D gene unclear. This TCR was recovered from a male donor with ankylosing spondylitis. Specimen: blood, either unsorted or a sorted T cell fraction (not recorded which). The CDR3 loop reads CASSWPEREAFF. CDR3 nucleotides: TGTGCCAGCAGTTGGCCCGAGCGGGAAGCTTTCTTT.